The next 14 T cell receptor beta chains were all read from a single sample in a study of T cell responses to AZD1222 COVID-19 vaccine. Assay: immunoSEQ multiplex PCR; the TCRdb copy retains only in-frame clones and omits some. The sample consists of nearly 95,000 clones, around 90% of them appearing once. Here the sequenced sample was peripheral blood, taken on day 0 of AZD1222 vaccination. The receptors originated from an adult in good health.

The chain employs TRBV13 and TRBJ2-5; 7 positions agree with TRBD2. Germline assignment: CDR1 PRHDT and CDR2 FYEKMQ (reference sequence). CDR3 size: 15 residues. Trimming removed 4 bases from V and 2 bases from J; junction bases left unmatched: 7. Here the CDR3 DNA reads TGTGCCAGCAGCTACCGGGACTACAAGCAAGAGACCCAGTACTTC. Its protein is CASSYRDYKQETQYF.

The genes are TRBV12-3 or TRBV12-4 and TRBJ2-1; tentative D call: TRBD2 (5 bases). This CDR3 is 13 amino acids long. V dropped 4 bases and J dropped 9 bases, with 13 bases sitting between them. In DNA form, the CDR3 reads TGTGCCAGCAGTTCCGGAGGAGCCACTGAGCAGTTCTTC. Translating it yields CASSSGGATEQFF.

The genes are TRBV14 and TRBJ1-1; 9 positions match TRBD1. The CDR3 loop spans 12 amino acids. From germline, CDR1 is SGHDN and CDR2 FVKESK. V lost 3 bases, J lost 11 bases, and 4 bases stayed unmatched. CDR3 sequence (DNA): TGTGCCAGCAGCCAGACAGACAGGGGGGCTTTCTTT. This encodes CASSQTDRGAFF.

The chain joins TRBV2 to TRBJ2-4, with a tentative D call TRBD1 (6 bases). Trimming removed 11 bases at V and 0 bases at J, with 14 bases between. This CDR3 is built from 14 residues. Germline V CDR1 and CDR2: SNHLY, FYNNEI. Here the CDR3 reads CACRQALAKNIQYF. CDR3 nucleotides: TGTGCCTGCCGACAGGCCCTAGCCAAAAACATTCAGTACTTC.

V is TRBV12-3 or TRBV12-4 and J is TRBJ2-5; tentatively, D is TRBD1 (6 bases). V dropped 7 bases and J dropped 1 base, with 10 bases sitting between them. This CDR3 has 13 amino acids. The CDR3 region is CASTRDTQETQYF. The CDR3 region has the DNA TGTGCCAGCACTCGGGACACCCAAGAGACCCAGTACTTC.

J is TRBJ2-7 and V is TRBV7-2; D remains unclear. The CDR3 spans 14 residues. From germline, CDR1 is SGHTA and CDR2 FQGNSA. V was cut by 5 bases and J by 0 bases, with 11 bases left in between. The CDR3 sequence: CASSPGPISYEQYF. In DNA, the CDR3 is TGTGCCAGCAGCCCCGGACCGATCTCCTACGAGCAGTACTTC.

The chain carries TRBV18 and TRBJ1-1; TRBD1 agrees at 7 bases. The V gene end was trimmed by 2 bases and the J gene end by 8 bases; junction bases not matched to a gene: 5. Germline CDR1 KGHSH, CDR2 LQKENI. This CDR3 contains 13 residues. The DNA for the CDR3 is TGTGCCAGCTCACCAATTGAGGGACAGGAAGCTTTCTTT. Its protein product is CASSPIEGQEAFF.

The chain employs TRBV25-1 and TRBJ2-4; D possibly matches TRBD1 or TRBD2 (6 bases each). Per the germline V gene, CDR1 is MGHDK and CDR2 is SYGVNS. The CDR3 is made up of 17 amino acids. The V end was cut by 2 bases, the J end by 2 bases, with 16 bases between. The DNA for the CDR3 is TGTGCCAGCAGTGAAACCCTCCCGGGGGCGTCCAAAAACATTCAGTACTTC. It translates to CASSETLPGASKNIQYF.

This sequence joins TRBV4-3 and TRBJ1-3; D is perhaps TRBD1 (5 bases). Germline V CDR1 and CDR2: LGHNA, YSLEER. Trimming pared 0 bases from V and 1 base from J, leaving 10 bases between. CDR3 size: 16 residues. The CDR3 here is CASSQDKAGSGNTIYF. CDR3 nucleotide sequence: TGCGCCAGCAGCCAAGATAAGGCAGGGTCTGGAAACACCATATATTTT.

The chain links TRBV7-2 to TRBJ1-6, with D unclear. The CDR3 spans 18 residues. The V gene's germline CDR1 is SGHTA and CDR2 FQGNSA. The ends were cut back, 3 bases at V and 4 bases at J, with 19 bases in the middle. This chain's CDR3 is CASSFRVSTSGYNSPLHF. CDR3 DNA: TGTGCCAGCAGCTTTAGGGTATCGACTAGCGGGTATAATTCACCCCTCCACTTT.

CDR3 bases: TGCGCCAGCAGTGAATGGAGCGGGGGAATTTACAATGAGCAGTTCTTC. It translates to CASSEWSGGIYNEQFF. The genes are TRBV10-2 and TRBJ2-1, with 8 positions matching TRBD2. There are 16 residues in the CDR3. J gave up 4 bases and V 3 bases, and 8 bases lay outside the gene matches. CDR1 and CDR2 (germline): WSHSY, SAAADI.

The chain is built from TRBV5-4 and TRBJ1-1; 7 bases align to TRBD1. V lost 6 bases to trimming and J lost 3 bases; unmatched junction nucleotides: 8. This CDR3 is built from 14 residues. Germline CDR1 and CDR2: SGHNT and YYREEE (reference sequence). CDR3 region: CASTGAGGDTEAFF. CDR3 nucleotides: TGTGCCAGCACTGGGGCAGGGGGTGACACTGAAGCTTTCTTT.

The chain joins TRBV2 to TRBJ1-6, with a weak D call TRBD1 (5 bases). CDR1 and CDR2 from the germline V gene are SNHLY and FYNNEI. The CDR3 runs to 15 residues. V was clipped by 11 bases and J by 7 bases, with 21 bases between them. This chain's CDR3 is CAQGRGRSSNSPLHF. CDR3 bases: TGTGCCCAAGGCCGGGGCAGAAGTAGCAATTCACCCCTCCACTTT.

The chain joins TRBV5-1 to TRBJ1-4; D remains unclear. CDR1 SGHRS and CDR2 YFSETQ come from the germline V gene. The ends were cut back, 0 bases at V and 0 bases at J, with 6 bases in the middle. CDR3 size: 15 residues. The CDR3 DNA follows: TGCGCCAGCAGCTTGGACGTCTCAACTAATGAAAAACTGTTTTTT. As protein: CASSLDVSTNEKLFF. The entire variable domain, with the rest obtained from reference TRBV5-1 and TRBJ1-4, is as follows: KAGVTQTPRYLIKTRGQQVTLSCSPISGHRSVSWYQQTPGQGLQFLFEYFSETQRNKGNFPGRFSGRQFSNSRSEMNVSTLELGDSALYLCASSLDVSTNEKLFFGSGTQLSVL.